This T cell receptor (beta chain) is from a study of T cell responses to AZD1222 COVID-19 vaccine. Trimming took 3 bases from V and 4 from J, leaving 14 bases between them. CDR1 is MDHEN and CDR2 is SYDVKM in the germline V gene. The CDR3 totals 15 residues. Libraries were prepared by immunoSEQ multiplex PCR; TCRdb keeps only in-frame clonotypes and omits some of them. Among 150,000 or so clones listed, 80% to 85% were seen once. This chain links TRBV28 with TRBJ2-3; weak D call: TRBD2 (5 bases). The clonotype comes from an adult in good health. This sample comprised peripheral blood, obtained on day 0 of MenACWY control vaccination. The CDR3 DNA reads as TGTGCCAGCAGTTTTTATAGCGTGGCCTCAGATACGCAGTATTTT. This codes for CASSFYSVASDTQYF.